Listed below are T cell receptor beta chains from one sample, sequenced in a study of identical twins. Via MiXCR, TCRdb re-called the 5' RACE reads, giving one row per CDR3 protein. In the table there are 450,000 or so distinct CDR3 sequences, roughly 24% of which are singletons. Separately, the same data were catalogued under a study of T cells expressing NK-cell markers.

Sample: CD4+ T cells sorted from blood. The receptors come from a woman younger than 35 in good health. Each CDR3 is given with its conserved first and last residue. The order of the fields is CDR3 DNA, CDR3 protein, V gene, D gene, clone size, J gene. The D gene is left open where the match is weak. Clone size appears in some rows only: once, few, many, or a class for an expanded clone.

CDR3 DNA: TGTGCCAGCAGTGAAGCCGGAGGCGGAAACGAGCAGTTCTTC; CDR3 protein: CASSEAGGGNEQFF; V gene: TRBV25-1; D gene: .; clone size: .; J gene: TRBJ2-1
CDR3 DNA: TGCAGTGCTCGGACTAGCCGGGATGAGCAGTTCTTC; CDR3 protein: CSARTSRDEQFF; V gene: TRBV20-1; D gene: TRBD2; clone size: .; J gene: TRBJ2-1
CDR3 DNA: TGTGCCAGCAGCTCGGGACAGATCTATGGCTACACCTTC; CDR3 protein: CASSSGQIYGYTF; V gene: TRBV7-8; D gene: TRBD1; clone size: .; J gene: TRBJ1-2
CDR3 DNA: TGTGCCAGCCTCGATCCTGCGGTCTCAATGGACCACGAGCAGTACTTC; CDR3 protein: CASLDPAVSMDHEQYF; V gene: TRBV7-2; D gene: .; clone size: few; J gene: TRBJ2-7
CDR3 DNA: TGCGCCAGCAGCTGGGCCCTACTAGCGGGAGGACGGGATACGCAGTATTTT; CDR3 protein: CASSWALLAGGRDTQYF; V gene: TRBV5-1; D gene: TRBD2; clone size: .; J gene: TRBJ2-3
CDR3 DNA: TGTGCCAGCAGTTCGGCAGAAACAGATACGCAGTATTTT; CDR3 protein: CASSSAETDTQYF; V gene: TRBV6-6; D gene: .; clone size: .; J gene: TRBJ2-3
CDR3 DNA: TGTGCTAGTGGTTTGGGCTATACCGGGGAGCAGTTCTTC; CDR3 protein: CASGLGYTGEQFF; V gene: TRBV12-5; D gene: .; clone size: few; J gene: TRBJ2-1
CDR3 DNA: TGCAGCGTTGACTCCCGGGACGGGTACGAGCAGTACTTC; CDR3 protein: CSVDSRDGYEQYF; V gene: TRBV29-1; D gene: .; clone size: .; J gene: TRBJ2-7
CDR3 DNA: TGTGCCAGCAGTGTGACCAGTATAGCTAACTATGGCTACACCTTC; CDR3 protein: CASSVTSIANYGYTF; V gene: TRBV6-1; D gene: .; clone size: few; J gene: TRBJ1-2
CDR3 DNA: TGTGCCAGCAGCCCCTCCCGGTCCGGAGCCGGGGGGAATGAGCAGTTCTTC; CDR3 protein: CASSPSRSGAGGNEQFF; V gene: TRBV7-9; D gene: TRBD2; clone size: .; J gene: TRBJ2-1
CDR3 DNA: TGTGCCAGCAGTGAACGGGTCAGCGGGACGGTGGGCTCCTACGAGCAGTACTTC; CDR3 protein: CASSERVSGTVGSYEQYF; V gene: TRBV6-1; D gene: TRBD2; clone size: few; J gene: TRBJ2-7
CDR3 DNA: TGTGCCAGCGTCTTATATAACTCCTACGAGCAGTACTTC; CDR3 protein: CASVLYNSYEQYF; V gene: TRBV5-6; D gene: .; clone size: .; J gene: TRBJ2-7
CDR3 DNA: TGTGCCAGCAGTTTATCCGGGACGGCATATGGCTACACCTTC; CDR3 protein: CASSLSGTAYGYTF; V gene: TRBV12-3/TRBV12-4; D gene: .; clone size: .; J gene: TRBJ1-2
CDR3 DNA: TGTGCCAGCAGCTTAGTAGGGGACAGGTACAATGAGCAGTTCTTC; CDR3 protein: CASSLVGDRYNEQFF; V gene: TRBV11-2; D gene: TRBD1; clone size: .; J gene: TRBJ2-1
CDR3 DNA: TGTGCCAGCAGTCCCACGAGCCACTACAATGAGCAGTTCTTC; CDR3 protein: CASSPTSHYNEQFF; V gene: TRBV27; D gene: .; clone size: few; J gene: TRBJ2-1
CDR3 DNA: TGTGCCAGCAGCTTAAAGGCGGGTGGACAGGAGGTACGGCAGTACTTC; CDR3 protein: CASSLKAGGQEVRQYF; V gene: TRBV7-9; D gene: TRBD1; clone size: .; J gene: TRBJ2-7
CDR3 DNA: TGTGCCAGCAGTTTTTTCCTTCGCGGGGGGGCTGTCGGGGAGCTGTTTTTT; CDR3 protein: CASSFFLRGGAVGELFF; V gene: TRBV6-5; D gene: TRBD2; clone size: .; J gene: TRBJ2-2
CDR3 DNA: TGTGCCAGCAGTTTGGGCGGGGGGGGTCCGAGTTTC; CDR3 protein: CASSLGGGGPSF; V gene: TRBV6-6; D gene: TRBD2; clone size: few; J gene: TRBJ2-5
CDR3 DNA: TGTGCCAGCAGCATTTATTCAGATACGCAGTATTTT; CDR3 protein: CASSIYSDTQYF; V gene: TRBV7-2; D gene: .; clone size: few; J gene: TRBJ2-3
CDR3 DNA: TGCAGCGTTGGGGGGGCCTATAGCAATCAGCCCCAGCATTTT; CDR3 protein: CSVGGAYSNQPQHF; V gene: TRBV29-1; D gene: .; clone size: few; J gene: TRBJ1-5
CDR3 DNA: TGTGCCTGGAGTGTAAATAGGGGAATTCGTGAGCAGTTCTTC; CDR3 protein: CAWSVNRGIREQFF; V gene: TRBV30; D gene: .; clone size: .; J gene: TRBJ2-1
CDR3 DNA: TGTGCCAGCAGTCCAGATGCGCAAGAGACCCAGTACTTC; CDR3 protein: CASSPDAQETQYF; V gene: TRBV5-5; D gene: .; clone size: few; J gene: TRBJ2-5
CDR3 DNA: TGCGCCAGCAGCTTCGGAGGGGCCGACGAGCGGTACACCTTC; CDR3 protein: CASSFGGADERYTF; V gene: TRBV5-1; D gene: .; clone size: .; J gene: TRBJ1-2
CDR3 DNA: TGTGCCAGTAGCGACCCTGCTAGGAGGAGCGGGGAGCTGTTTTTT; CDR3 protein: CASSDPARRSGELFF; V gene: TRBV19; D gene: .; clone size: few; J gene: TRBJ2-2
CDR3 DNA: TGCGCCAGCAGCTTGGTCAGGATCACCGGGGAGCTGTTTTTT; CDR3 protein: CASSLVRITGELFF; V gene: TRBV5-1; D gene: .; clone size: .; J gene: TRBJ2-2
CDR3 DNA: TGTGCCAGCCGAACAAGGGACGCATCTGGAAACACCATATATTTT; CDR3 protein: CASRTRDASGNTIYF; V gene: TRBV12-3/TRBV12-4; D gene: .; clone size: .; J gene: TRBJ1-3
CDR3 DNA: TGTGCCATCAGTGAGGTTGGGGACAGGATATTGGCTAGAGCTTTCTTT; CDR3 protein: CAISEVGDRILARAFF; V gene: TRBV10-3; D gene: TRBD1; clone size: .; J gene: TRBJ1-1
CDR3 DNA: TGCGCCAGCAGCGACGTAGGGTCGGGGACTGAAGCTTTCTTT; CDR3 protein: CASSDVGSGTEAFF; V gene: TRBV5-1; D gene: .; clone size: many; J gene: TRBJ1-1
CDR3 DNA: TGTGCCAGCAGCGTAGCTAGTAACGGGATCTACGAGCAGTACTTC; CDR3 protein: CASSVASNGIYEQYF; V gene: TRBV9; D gene: .; clone size: .; J gene: TRBJ2-7
CDR3 DNA: TGCAGCGTCAACGGACAGGGGACTGAAGCTTTCTTT; CDR3 protein: CSVNGQGTEAFF; V gene: TRBV29-1; D gene: TRBD1; clone size: few; J gene: TRBJ1-1
CDR3 DNA: TGTGCCAGCAGTGGGGGTAGCGGGGGGGCGATCCATGAGCAGTTCTTC; CDR3 protein: CASSGGSGGAIHEQFF; V gene: TRBV27; D gene: TRBD2; clone size: .; J gene: TRBJ2-1
CDR3 DNA: TGCAGTGCTAAGACAGGCCTCTATCAGCCCCAGCATTTT; CDR3 protein: CSAKTGLYQPQHF; V gene: TRBV20-1; D gene: .; clone size: few; J gene: TRBJ1-5
CDR3 DNA: TGTGCCAGCAGCTACCGGGACAGGTTAACGCAGTATTTT; CDR3 protein: CASSYRDRLTQYF; V gene: TRBV7-8; D gene: TRBD1; clone size: many; J gene: TRBJ2-3
CDR3 DNA: TGTGCCAGCTCAACTAGCGGAACCACAGATACGCAGTATTTT; CDR3 protein: CASSTSGTTDTQYF; V gene: TRBV18; D gene: TRBD2; clone size: .; J gene: TRBJ2-3
CDR3 DNA: TGTGCCAGCAGATTGGGGGCAACCCAGCCCCAGCATTTT; CDR3 protein: CASRLGATQPQHF; V gene: TRBV6-2/TRBV6-3; D gene: .; clone size: .; J gene: TRBJ1-5